Presented here are 14 T cell receptor beta chains from one specimen sequenced in a study of tissue T cells after allogeneic stem cell transplantation. The method was immunoSEQ multiplex PCR; TCRdb's version includes in-frame clones alone and lacks a portion of them. The sample has around 6,200 clones, roughly three fifths seen once; the top ten hold just over 20%. The sequenced sample was tissue from the jejunum, obtained at autopsy. These TCRs come from a male donor aged 60 or older with lung cancer.

The chain links TRBV5-4 to TRBJ2-7; TRBD2 agrees at 7 bases. The CDR3 extends over 17 amino acids. Trimming took 3 bases from V and 4 from J; bases not matched to a gene: 16. Germline CDR1 and CDR2: SGHNT and YYREEE (reference sequence). The chain's CDR3 is CASSSQAGRGSRYEQYF. As DNA, the CDR3 is TGTGCCAGCAGCTCGCAAGCGGGGCGGGGGTCTCGGTACGAGCAGTACTTC. The full variable domain, completed using reference TRBV5-4 and TRBJ2-7, is ETGVTQSPTHLIKTRGQQVTLRCSSQSGHNTVSWYQQALGQGPQFIFQYYREEENGRGNFPPRFSGLQFPNYSSELNVNALELDDSALYLCASSSQAGRGSRYEQYFGPGTRLTVT.

The genes are TRBV5-6 and TRBJ1-2; the D gene is possibly TRBD1 (6 bases). The CDR3 totals 13 residues. Trimming took off 0 bases at V and 4 bases at J, with 7 bases between the two ends. From germline, CDR1 is SGHDT and CDR2 YYEEEE. CDR3 loop: CASSLAGVYGYTF. The CDR3 DNA sequence: TGTGCCAGCAGCTTGGCAGGGGTCTATGGCTACACCTTC.

This clone is termed medium-sized. V gene TRBV24-1 combines with J gene TRBJ2-5; 11 bases map to TRBD2. The CDR3 has 16 amino acids. Germline V CDR1 and CDR2: KGHDR, SFDVKD. V shed 4 bases, J shed 2 bases, and the junction held 5 bases outside the gene matches. The CDR3: CATSEASGRYQETQYF. For the CDR3, the DNA is TGTGCCACCAGTGAGGCTAGCGGGAGGTATCAAGAGACCCAGTACTTC.

This chain joins TRBV30 and TRBJ1-5; TRBD1 might be the D (5 bases). The CDR3 totals 12 residues. The germline gives CDR1 GTSNPN, CDR2 SVGIG (reference sequence). Trimming took 5 bases from V and 2 from J, leaving 7 bases between them. The CDR3 sequence is CAWGAGNQPQHF. The CDR3 DNA reads as TGTGCCTGGGGGGCAGGCAATCAGCCCCAGCATTTT.

This clone was detected a few times. The chain combines TRBV27 with TRBJ1-5; the match to TRBD1 covers 7 bases. Unmatched junction bases numbered 5, after V lost 5 bases and J lost 7 bases. The CDR3 is 13 residues long. Per germline, CDR1 MNHEY and CDR2 SMNVEV (reference sequence). CDR3 bases: TGTGCCAGCAGTCCAGGGGGTTGGCAGCCCCAGCATTTT. Its translation: CASSPGGWQPQHF.

This chain joins TRBV7-9 and TRBJ2-7; TRBD2 aligns across 7 bases. This CDR3 is built from 13 residues. Germline values: CDR1 SEHNR, CDR2 FQNEAQ (reference sequence). With V trimmed by 5 bases and J by 11 bases, 12 bases remained unmatched. The CDR3 loop reads CASSPASGGNEYF. In DNA form, the CDR3 reads TGTGCCAGCAGCCCGGCTTCGGGGGGTAATGAGTACTTC.

CDR3 bases: TGTGCCAGCAGCTTAATAGCGGGGGGCACCGGGGAGCTGTTTTTT. The encoded protein is CASSLIAGGTGELFF. V is TRBV7-2 and J is TRBJ2-2, with 10 positions matching TRBD2. V was pared by 2 bases and J by 4 bases, with 1 base of the junction left unmatched. Germline CDR1 SGHTA, CDR2 FQGNSA. This CDR3 comprises 15 residues.

V usage is TRBV11-2 and J usage is TRBJ1-2, with 9 bases matching TRBD1. The germline CDR1 and CDR2 sequences are SGHAT and FQNNGV. J was trimmed by 8 bases and V by 4 bases; bases with no gene match: 5. The CDR3 runs to 13 residues. The CDR3 here is CASSWGQGTGYTF. The CDR3 DNA reads as TGTGCCAGCAGCTGGGGACAGGGTACGGGCTACACCTTC.

This clone was recorded a few times. This sequence joins TRBV23-1 and TRBJ1-4, with D possibly matching TRBD1 (5 bases). TRBV23-1 is placed among ORFs of uncertain function. V was clipped by 0 bases and J by 0 bases, with 11 bases between them. CDR3 length: 17 amino acids. CDR3 nucleotides: TGCGCCAGCAGTCAATCGAGGGGATCGGCAACTAATGAAAAACTGTTTTTT. Its protein product is CASSQSRGSATNEKLFF.

As concerns this clone: Other DNA variants within this sample encode the same CDR3. The chain carries TRBV19 and TRBJ1-3, with D unclear. The germline V and J ends were trimmed by 3 bases and 0 bases, with 3 bases remaining between them. The CDR3 totals 13 residues. From germline, CDR1 is LNHDA and CDR2 SQIVND (reference sequence). The CDR3 DNA is TGTGCCAGTAGTATCGGCTCTGGAAACACCATATATTTT. Encoded protein: CASSIGSGNTIYF.

This clone was picked up a small number of times. The chain links TRBV5-4 to TRBJ2-2, with 13 bases matching TRBD2. Trimming at V came to 4 bases and at J to 8 bases, leaving 8 bases not matched to a gene. CDR3 length equals 16 residues. CDR1 and CDR2 (germline): SGHNT, YYREEE (reference sequence). The CDR3 is CASSLGTSGISGELFF. CDR3 coding DNA: TGTGCCAGCAGCCTAGGGACTAGCGGGATCTCAGGGGAGCTGTTTTTT.

This clone occurred once. The gene calls are TRBV5-6 and TRBJ2-7; 11 bases agree with TRBD1. The junction had 6 bases not matched to a gene; V was cut back by 0 bases and J by 7 bases. The CDR3 length is 15 residues. Germline assignment: CDR1 SGHDT and CDR2 YYEEEE. CDR3 in amino acids: CASSLAGQGAREQYF. The CDR3 bases are TGTGCCAGCAGCTTGGCAGGACAGGGGGCGCGAGAGCAGTACTTC.

The V gene is TRBV2, the J gene TRBJ1-4, with D unresolved. In germline, CDR1 is SNHLY, CDR2 FYNNEI. Deletions cut 0 bases from V and 1 base from J, with 9 bases between. This CDR3 region has 16 residues. CDR3 sequence: CASSEATAGTNEKLFF. CDR3 nucleotides: TGTGCCAGCAGTGAAGCCACAGCGGGAACTAATGAAAAACTGTTTTTT.

J is TRBJ1-4 and V is TRBV14, with a possible D match to TRBD1 (5 bases). Germline assignment: CDR1 SGHDN and CDR2 FVKESK. The CDR3 contains 14 residues. Trimming took off 2 bases at V and 8 bases at J, with 12 bases between the two ends. The CDR3 nucleotides read TGTGCCAGCAGCCAATCATCAGGGAAGGAAAAACTGTTTTTT. This gives the protein CASSQSSGKEKLFF.